This passage covers 22 T cell receptor beta chains from one sample sequenced in a study of T cell responses to AZD1222 COVID-19 vaccine. Produced via immunoSEQ multiplex PCR; TCRdb's table is partial and in-frame only. This table holds fewer than 150,000 clones, around 88% found once. Sequenced material: peripheral blood, taken on day 0 of AZD1222 vaccination. These receptors all stem from an adult in good health.

In its sample, this clone was seen once. This chain uses TRBV12-5 with TRBJ2-5, with D tentatively TRBD1 (5 bases). The ends were cut back, 1 base at V and 5 bases at J, with 11 bases in the middle. From germline, CDR1 is LGHNT and CDR2 FRNRAP. CDR3 size: 14 residues. For the CDR3, the DNA is TGTGCTAGTGGTTTGGGACAGAGCTGGGAGACCCAGTACTTC. It specifies CASGLGQSWETQYF.

The V gene is TRBV10-2, the J gene TRBJ1-3; D unresolved. V was shortened by 8 bases and J by 8 bases, with 22 bases between the two germline ends. CDR3 length: 15 amino acids. Germline CDR1 reads WSHSY; CDR2 reads SAAADI. CDR3: CASQRARTTGYTIYF. Written as DNA, the CDR3 is TGCGCCAGCCAAAGGGCCAGGACGACGGGGTACACCATATATTTT.

This CDR3 is CASSYSPRQKSSYNEQFF. CDR3 sequence (DNA): TGTGCCAGCAGTTACTCACCGAGACAGAAGAGCTCCTACAATGAGCAGTTCTTC. The chain couples TRBV6-2 or TRBV6-3 to TRBJ2-1, with D maybe TRBD1 (5 bases). This CDR3 is built from 18 residues. Trimming removed 0 bases from V and 0 bases from J, with 15 bases in between. Per germline, CDR1 MNHEY and CDR2 SVGEGT.

The chain uses TRBV27 and TRBJ2-7, with 9 bases matching TRBD1. Trimming cost V 8 bases and J 3 bases; bases outside gene matches: 14. The germline V gene has CDR1 MNHEY and CDR2 SMNVEV (reference sequence). The CDR3 totals 16 residues. DNA of the CDR3: TGTGCCAGCCGAAGAGGGGGGACAGGGAGTGGCTACGAGCAGTACTTC. It specifies CASRRGGTGSGYEQYF.

The gene calls are TRBV5-6 and TRBJ1-1, with D possibly matching TRBD1 (5 bases). CDR1 and CDR2 from the germline V gene are SGHDT and YYEEEE. V lost 4 bases and J lost 0, with 16 bases in between. The CDR3 loop spans 16 amino acids. CDR3 residues: CASSQLTDSMNTEAFF. CDR3 DNA: TGTGCCAGCAGCCAGCTGACAGATTCTATGAACACTGAAGCTTTCTTT.

The J gene is TRBJ1-5, the V gene TRBV10-3, with 7 bases identical to TRBD1. The length of the CDR3 is 15 residues. Unmatched junction bases numbered 5, after V lost 2 bases and J lost 4 bases. Germline CDR1 reads ENHRY; CDR2 reads SYGVKD. The CDR3 sequence is CAISEGSDRNQPQHF. In DNA, the CDR3 is TGTGCCATCAGTGAGGGCTCGGACAGGAATCAGCCCCAGCATTTT.

The V gene is TRBV11-2, the J gene TRBJ2-3; 11 bases fit TRBD2. The CDR3 runs 17 residues. The germline V gene encodes CDR1 SGHAT and CDR2 FQNNGV. J was trimmed by 6 bases and V by 4 bases; bases with no gene match: 12. The CDR3 coding sequence is TGTGCCAGCAGCTCAGTCACTAGCGGGGGCCTCCGGGATACGCAGTATTTT. As protein: CASSSVTSGGLRDTQYF.

This clone was counted only a few times. The chain links TRBV3-1 (or the pseudogene TRBV3-2) to TRBJ1-5, with D unresolved. The CDR3 sequence is 15 residues long. The V and J ends lost 3 bases and 3 bases respectively, with 12 bases between them. Looked up from germline, CDR1 is LGHDT and CDR2 is YNNKEL (reference sequence). This CDR3 is CASSHQDSNNQPQHF. In DNA form, the CDR3 reads TGTGCCAGCAGCCACCAGGATTCGAACAATCAGCCCCAGCATTTT.

V is TRBV15 and J is TRBJ1-1; D is possibly TRBD1 (5 bases). CDR3 length: 12 residues. V lost 8 bases and J lost 4, with 11 bases in between. From germline, CDR1 is LNHNV and CDR2 YYDKDF (reference sequence). CDR3 sequence reads: CATSPGGTEAFF. The CDR3 DNA reads as TGTGCCACCTCGCCGGGGGGCACTGAAGCTTTCTTT.

A few counts support this clone. This sequence joins TRBV18 and TRBJ1-5, with 7 nucleotides matching TRBD1. V lost 2 bases to trimming and J lost 3 bases; unmatched junction nucleotides: 7. CDR1 KGHSH and CDR2 LQKENI come from the germline V gene. The CDR3 sequence is 16 residues long. CDR3 in DNA: TGTGCCAGCTCACCAATGGCAGGGGGAGACAATCAGCCCCAGCATTTT. As protein: CASSPMAGGDNQPQHF.

The V gene is TRBV10-3, the J gene TRBJ1-3; no firm D call. The germline CDR1 and CDR2 sequences are ENHRY and SYGVKD. This CDR3 is 16 amino acids long. Deletions cut 2 bases from V and 0 bases from J, with 11 bases between. CDR3 sequence: CAISEPLSGSGNTIYF. The DNA for the CDR3 is TGTGCCATCAGTGAGCCCTTATCGGGCTCTGGAAACACCATATATTTT.

The CDR3 coding sequence is TGTGCCAGCAGTTACGACGGGACTCCCGGCTATGGCTACACCTTC. Residues: CASSYDGTPGYGYTF. J is TRBJ1-2 and V is TRBV6-5, with D perhaps TRBD1 (5 bases). V was shortened by 2 bases and J by 4 bases, with 14 bases between the two germline ends. The CDR3 runs 15 residues. Per germline, CDR1 MNHEY and CDR2 SVGAGI.

This chain connects TRBV7-2 to TRBJ2-3; TRBD1 matches at 10 bases. The CDR3 is made up of 16 amino acids. J was trimmed by 5 bases and V by 5 bases; bases with no gene match: 10. Germline V gives CDR1 SGHTA, CDR2 FQGNSA. CDR3 sequence (DNA): TGTGCCAGCAGCCACGATTGGGGACAGGGGAAAGATACGCAGTATTTT. Translation: CASSHDWGQGKDTQYF.

The rearrangement uses TRBV18 and TRBJ1-1; perhaps TRBD1 as D (6 bases). The CDR3 loop spans 13 amino acids. V was shortened by 4 bases and J by 7 bases, with 13 bases between the two germline ends. Germline CDR1 reads KGHSH; CDR2 reads LQKENI. CDR3 in amino acids: CASSQGDGLEAFF. DNA for the CDR3: TGTGCCAGCTCACAGGGGGATGGGCTTGAAGCTTTCTTT. The whole variable domain, remainder taken from reference TRBV18 and TRBJ1-1, is NAGVMQNPRHLVRRRGQEARLRCSPMKGHSHVYWYRQLPEEGLKFMVYLQKENIIDESGMPKERFSAEFPKEGPSILRIQQVVRGDSAAYFCASSQGDGLEAFFGQGTRLTVV.

The chain recombines TRBV6-2 or TRBV6-3 with TRBJ1-6; D unclear. The CDR3 has 18 amino acids. In germline, CDR1 is MNHEY, CDR2 SVGEGT. V lost 4 bases and J 10 bases, leaving 26 bases between the germline ends. This chain's CDR3 is CASSSHYPVRGGRSPLHF. DNA for the CDR3: TGTGCCAGCAGTTCCCACTACCCTGTCCGGGGAGGAAGGTCACCCCTCCACTTT.

This clone was recorded only once. J is TRBJ1-1 and V is TRBV7-9; a possible D gene is TRBD1 (6 bases). Germline V gives CDR1 SEHNR, CDR2 FQNEAQ (reference sequence). Trimming removed 1 base from V and 4 bases from J, with 19 bases in between. The CDR3 has 17 residues. This CDR3 reads CASSLVRQGSGSTEAFF. The CDR3 DNA reads TGTGCCAGCAGCTTAGTAAGGCAGGGGTCGGGGAGCACTGAAGCTTTCTTT.

This chain uses TRBV7-8 with TRBJ1-5; D may be TRBD1 (5 bases). The germline V gene has CDR1 SGHVS and CDR2 FQNEAQ. There are 17 residues in the CDR3. The germline V and J ends were trimmed by 5 bases and 0 bases, with 17 bases remaining between them. The DNA of the CDR3 is TGTGCCAGCAGCCCTCACGGGAGGGGAGGTAGCAATCAGCCCCAGCATTTT. This translates into CASSPHGRGGSNQPQHF.

In this sample, this clone turned up once. The chain has TRBV6-2 or TRBV6-3 and TRBJ1-5; 9 bases align to TRBD1. CDR1 is MNHEY, CDR2 SVGEGT, per germline. J lost 5 bases, V lost 6 bases, and 5 bases had no gene match. The CDR3 has 14 amino acids. The CDR3 here is CASSRDRADQPQHF. The DNA for the CDR3 is TGTGCCAGCAGCCGGGACAGGGCTGATCAGCCCCAGCATTTT.

The V and J genes are TRBV5-1 and TRBJ2-5, with 9 bases that match TRBD1. Trimming took 6 bases from V and 5 from J; bases not matched to a gene: 8. Germline values: CDR1 SGHRS, CDR2 YFSETQ. The CDR3 is 14 residues long. CDR3 coding DNA: TGCGCCAGCACTGGGGGGACAGGGCTGGAGACCCAGTACTTC. Encoded protein: CASTGGTGLETQYF. The full variable domain, rest sourced from reference TRBV5-1 and TRBJ2-5, is KAGVTQTPRYLIKTRGQQVTLSCSPISGHRSVSWYQQTPGQGLQFLFEYFSETQRNKGNFPGRFSGRQFSNSRSEMNVSTLELGDSALYLCASTGGTGLETQYFGPGTRLLVL.

A few counts support this clone. In nucleotides, the CDR3 is TGTGCCAGCAGCCCGGGGGGACCATACGAGCAGTACTTC. Translation: CASSPGGPYEQYF. The chain combines TRBV5-6 with TRBJ2-7, with 7 nucleotides matching TRBD2. The length of the CDR3 is 13 residues. J was trimmed by 4 bases and V by 4 bases; bases with no gene match: 5. Germline CDR1 is SGHDT and CDR2 is YYEEEE.

The chain employs TRBV9 and TRBJ1-2; TRBD1 aligns across 7 bases. CDR1 and CDR2 from the germline V gene are SGDLS and YYNGEE. This CDR3 is 19 amino acids long. V dropped 4 bases and J dropped 0; count of bases not matched to a gene: 18. In nucleotides, the CDR3 is TGTGCCAGCAGCCTCACGGGGGGGGGACAGCTTACTGCTAACTATGGCTACACCTTC. This encodes CASSLTGGGQLTANYGYTF.

The rearrangement uses TRBV19 and TRBJ1-1; D unclear. Germline V gene data show CDR1 as LNHDA and CDR2 as SQIVND (reference sequence). The CDR3 has 14 amino acids. V was cut by 4 bases and J by 1 base, with 10 bases left in between. For the CDR3, the DNA is TGTGCCAGTAGTAGCCTGAGCGGGAACACTGAAGCTTTCTTT. This codes for CASSSLSGNTEAFF.